Following are 16 T cell receptor beta chains from one sample sequenced in a study of human T cells and chemical hapten exposure. Noted time point: pre-sensitization, week 0. Treatment given: therapeutic diphenylcyclopropenone sensitization with weekly scalp DPC. TCRdb reprocessed the RACE reads via MiXCR and lists one record per CDR3 protein. The table shows more than 300,000 distinct CDR3 sequences, with 4.5% to 5.5% occurring only once. This specimen was whole blood, taken in connection with sensitization to the hapten diphenylcyclopropenone (DPC). Receptors originate from a woman between 50 and 59 years old with alopecia areata. Some clones in this sample may be carry-over from other donors' samples.

At least ten counts were recorded for this clonotype. This chain links TRBV7-6 with TRBJ2-2; D is uncertain. This CDR3 is 13 amino acids long. Per the germline V gene, CDR1 is SGHVS and CDR2 is FNYEAQ. V shed 2 bases and J shed 6 bases, with 7 bases lying between them. The CDR3 spells CASSLYIAGELFF. CDR3 bases: TGTGCCAGCAGCTTATACATAGCCGGGGAGCTGTTTTTT.

This clonotype came up a few times. V usage is TRBV10-3 and J usage is TRBJ2-1, with 8 bases matching TRBD2. Trimming cost V 3 bases and J 8 bases; bases outside gene matches: 9. The CDR3 is 15 residues long. CDR1 and CDR2 (germline): ENHRY, SYGVKD. CDR3 protein: CAISDGAGEQDEQFF. The CDR3 DNA follows: TGTGCCATCAGTGATGGAGCGGGGGAGCAGGATGAGCAGTTCTTC.

The chain combines TRBV29-1 with TRBJ1-2; D is undetermined. The CDR3 spans 15 residues. Germline CDR1 reads SQVTM; CDR2 reads ANQGSEA. The V end lost 0 bases, the J end lost 0 bases, and 11 bases lay between the germline ends. Here the CDR3 reads CSVEDRQRANYGYTF. CDR3 bases: TGCAGCGTTGAAGACCGCCAAAGGGCTAACTATGGCTACACCTTC.

The CDR3 DNA reads TGTGCCAGCACTCAAGGCCCACATCAGCCCCAGCATTTT. Translated, it gives CASTQGPHQPQHF. The chain recombines TRBV12-3 or TRBV12-4 with TRBJ1-5; D is uncertain. The CDR3 extends over 13 amino acids. V dropped 7 bases and J dropped 5 bases, with 12 bases sitting between them.

The rearrangement links TRBV6-1 to TRBJ2-1; the match to TRBD2 covers 13 bases. CDR1 and CDR2 from the germline V gene are MNHNS and SASEGT. CDR3 length: 12 residues. Germline trimming cut 11 bases from V and 7 bases from J; bases unmatched to any gene: 2. CDR3 sequence: CAALAGGNEQFF. The CDR3 bases are TGTGCCGCACTAGCGGGGGGGAATGAGCAGTTCTTC.

This clonotype has more than one count but fewer than ten. The J gene is TRBJ2-7, the V gene TRBV9; TRBD2 matches 9 bases. Germline V lookup: CDR1 SGDLS, CDR2 YYNGEE. The junction had 7 bases not matched to a gene; V was cut back by 2 bases and J by 4 bases. This CDR3 is built from 15 residues. The CDR3 sequence: CASSVIAGAGYEQYF. The CDR3 region has the DNA TGTGCCAGCAGCGTGATAGCGGGGGCGGGGTACGAGCAGTACTTC.

The V call is TRBV30, the J call TRBJ2-3; TRBD1 agrees at 7 bases. This CDR3 spans 11 amino acids. CDR1 is GTSNPN, CDR2 SVGIG, per germline (reference sequence). The CDR3 sequence: CSAHRGDTQYF. CDR3 nucleotides: TGTTCCGCCCACAGGGGAGATACGCAGTATTTT.

This clonotype was observed a handful of times. CDR3 coding DNA: TGCAGCGTGTCCCGGGACAGGGGAGTAGATACGCAGTATTTT. Translating gives CSVSRDRGVDTQYF. The chain has TRBV29-1 and TRBJ2-3, with 10 positions matching TRBD1. J lost 5 bases, V lost 6 bases, and 8 bases had no gene match. This CDR3 has 14 amino acids. Germline-derived CDR1 and CDR2 are SQVTM and ANQGSEA.

This clonotype was found many times. V gene TRBV15 combines with J gene TRBJ2-3; either TRBD1 or TRBD2 may fit D (5 bases each). CDR1 and CDR2 (germline): LNHNV, YYDKDF (reference sequence). The V and J ends lost 5 bases and 4 bases respectively, with 13 bases between them. The CDR3 spans 14 residues. Here the CDR3 DNA reads TGTGCCACCAGCTTGGCAGGGCGGGCAGATACGCAGTATTTT. This gives the protein CATSLAGRADTQYF. The full variable domain, its missing parts supplied by reference TRBV15 and TRBJ2-3, is DAMVIQNPRYQVTQFGKPVTLSCSQTLNHNVMYWYQQKSSQAPKLLFHYYDKDFNNEADTPDNFQSRRPNTSFCFLDIRSPGLGDTAMYLCATSLAGRADTQYFGPGTRLTVL.

This clonotype occurred many times. V and J are TRBV20-1 and TRBJ2-1, with D maybe TRBD1 (6 bases). Trimming removed 2 bases from V and 5 bases from J, with 16 bases in between. Germline loops: CDR1 DFQATT, CDR2 SNEGSKA (reference sequence). The CDR3 loop spans 15 amino acids. CDR3 protein: CSARTPGQRHNEQFF. The CDR3 nucleotides are TGCAGTGCTAGAACACCGGGACAACGACACAATGAGCAGTTCTTC.

This clonotype was detected many times. The chain joins TRBV6-1 to TRBJ2-1; TRBD2 matches at 14 bases. The CDR3 has 18 residues. J lost 1 base, V lost 7 bases, and 9 bases had no gene match. CDR1 MNHNS and CDR2 SASEGT come from the germline V gene. CDR3 in amino acids: CASMETSGGAGSYNEQFF. DNA of the CDR3: TGTGCCAGCATGGAGACTAGCGGGGGGGCTGGGTCCTACAATGAGCAGTTCTTC.

The rearrangement joins TRBV9 to TRBJ1-4; D might be TRBD1 (5 bases). Between the trimmed V and J ends, which lost 0 bases and 8 bases, there was a span of 14 bases. Germline CDR1 SGDLS, CDR2 YYNGEE. This CDR3 has 15 amino acids. The CDR3 loop reads CASSVDPGRGEKLFF. As DNA, the CDR3 is TGTGCCAGCAGCGTAGACCCAGGGAGAGGGGAAAAACTGTTTTTT.

The sample holds a few counts of this clonotype. The chain is built from TRBV3-1 and TRBJ2-6; D is unresolved. CDR3 length: 14 residues. CDR1 and CDR2 from the germline V gene are LGHDT and YNNKEL (reference sequence). V lost 1 base to trimming and J lost 4 bases, with 5 bases between them. CDR3 region: CASSQVGGANVLTF. CDR3 in DNA: TGTGCCAGCAGCCAAGTGGGAGGGGCCAACGTCCTGACTTTC.

The chain carries TRBV10-3 and TRBJ2-1; tentative D call: TRBD2 (6 bases). Per the germline V gene, CDR1 is ENHRY and CDR2 is SYGVKD. The CDR3 covers 14 residues. The V and J ends lost 7 bases and 9 bases respectively, with 19 bases between them. The DNA for the CDR3 is TGTGCCATCACCCGGGGGTTGCCATCCACTGAGCAGTTCTTC. It yields the protein CAITRGLPSTEQFF.

There are many counts of this clonotype. The CDR3 DNA reads TGTGCCAGCAGTCCAAGTCGGGGCAATCAGCCCCAGCATTTT. Protein sequence: CASSPSRGNQPQHF. V and J are TRBV2 and TRBJ1-5; D not certain. Germline V gene data show CDR1 as SNHLY and CDR2 as FYNNEI. V gave up 5 bases and J gave up 2 bases, with 10 bases separating them. This CDR3 has 14 amino acids.

This clonotype occurred many times. The rearrangement links TRBV9 to TRBJ2-7; 8 bases map to TRBD1. The length of the CDR3 is 15 residues. Per the germline V gene, CDR1 is SGDLS and CDR2 is YYNGEE. Germline trimming cut 4 bases from V and 5 bases from J; bases unmatched to any gene: 11. The CDR3 DNA follows: TGTGCCAGCAGCCCGACAGGGGATCAGGCGCACGAGCAGTACTTC. It encodes CASSPTGDQAHEQYF.